This entry lists 25 T cell receptor beta chains sequenced from one sample in a study of CD8 T cells in ankylosing spondylitis. General study findings and limits: The study identified a TCR beta motif of roughly eight highly homologous variants that appeared characteristic of ankylosing spondylitis blood.

Each CDR3 protein gets one entry after TCRdb re-called the 5' RACE reads with MiXCR. The profile shows 700,000 or so distinct CDR3 sequences, around 20% of them singletons. Antigen specificity for these receptors is unknown. Sequencing was carried out using blood, either unsorted or a sorted T cell fraction (not recorded which). The receptors shown here come from a male donor with ankylosing spondylitis.

This clonotype came up a few times. The J gene is TRBJ2-1, the V gene TRBV5-6, with 7 bases lining up with TRBD1. J was trimmed by 6 bases and V by 7 bases; bases with no gene match: 13. From germline, CDR1 is SGHDT and CDR2 YYEEEE. CDR3 size: 15 residues. The CDR3, as DNA: TGTGCCAGCTCTGCGTTTGACAGGGTTCGCAATGAGCAGTTCTTC. As protein: CASSAFDRVRNEQFF.

The CDR3: CASSRQSGELFF. CDR3 in DNA: TGTGCCAGCAGCCGGCAGTCCGGGGAGCTGTTTTTT. The rearrangement joins TRBV7-9 to TRBJ2-2, with unresolved D. Deletions cut 5 bases from V and 6 bases from J, with 7 bases between. In germline, CDR1 is SEHNR, CDR2 FQNEAQ (reference sequence). This CDR3 comprises 12 residues.

The V and J genes are TRBV24-1 and TRBJ2-3; D is undetermined. The V gene's germline CDR1 is KGHDR and CDR2 SFDVKD. V lost 1 base and J 6 bases, leaving 4 bases between the germline ends. This CDR3 contains 12 residues. CDR3 nucleotides: TGTGCCACCAGTGATTTCTTTGATACGCAGTATTTT. It is translated as CATSDFFDTQYF.

This chain joins TRBV5-1 and TRBJ2-7; TRBD1 aligns across 8 bases. This CDR3 region has 12 residues. After removal of 6 bases from V and 7 bases from J, the junction contained 6 bases not matched to a gene. CDR1 SGHRS and CDR2 YFSETQ come from the germline V gene. This CDR3 reads CASTRTGQEQYF. The CDR3 DNA reads TGCGCCAGCACGCGGACAGGGCAAGAGCAGTACTTC.

The V call is TRBV29-1, the J call TRBJ2-7; D is uncertain. The V and J ends lost 6 bases and 0 bases respectively, with 9 bases between them. Germline V CDR1 and CDR2: SQVTM, ANQGSEA. The length of the CDR3 is 12 residues. CDR3 residues: CSVKSGSYEQYF. The CDR3 bases are TGCAGCGTAAAGTCCGGCTCCTACGAGCAGTACTTC.

This chain links TRBV29-1 with TRBJ1-5; TRBD1 agrees at 8 bases. Per the germline V gene, CDR1 is SQVTM and CDR2 is ANQGSEA. J was trimmed by 0 bases and V by 6 bases; bases with no gene match: 4. The CDR3 is 14 residues long. The CDR3 here is CSVTGDDSNQPQHF. CDR3 in DNA: TGCAGCGTGACAGGGGATGATAGCAATCAGCCCCAGCATTTT. Based on the CDR3 plus reference TRBV29-1 and TRBJ1-5, the full variable domain is SAVISQKPSRDICQRGTSLTIQCQVDSQVTMMFWYRQQPGQSLTLIATANQGSEATYESGFVIDKFPISRPNLTFSTLTVSNMSPEDSSIYLCSVTGDDSNQPQHFGDGTRLSIL.

This clonotype was seen more than once but under ten times. V gene TRBV28 combines with J gene TRBJ1-1; tentative D call: TRBD1 (5 bases). The germline V gene encodes CDR1 MDHEN and CDR2 SYDVKM. This CDR3 is 14 amino acids long. V was cut by 2 bases and J by 1 base, with 8 bases left in between. As DNA, the CDR3 is TGTGCCAGCAGTTTAGCAGGGTGGAACACTGAAGCTTTCTTT. It codes for CASSLAGWNTEAFF.

This chain uses TRBV12-3 or TRBV12-4 with TRBJ1-2; D is perhaps TRBD1 (6 bases). The CDR3 runs to 12 residues. With 7 bases removed from V and 4 bases from J, the gap between germline ends came to 10 bases. The CDR3 bases are TGTGCCAGCACGGGGGACACCTATGGCTACACCTTC. It codes for CASTGDTYGYTF.

The DNA for the CDR3 is TGTGCCAGCAGTGAAGCGGGAGGAAACACCATATATTTT. Translated: CASSEAGGNTIYF. The chain links TRBV2 to TRBJ1-3; D gene ambiguous. Germline CDR1 reads SNHLY; CDR2 reads FYNNEI. The CDR3 has 13 residues. The ends were cut back, 0 bases at V and 4 bases at J, with 4 bases in the middle.

The V call is TRBV11-2, the J call TRBJ2-2; 13 bases line up with TRBD2. V lost 4 bases, J lost 6 bases, and 14 bases stayed unmatched. The germline V gene has CDR1 SGHAT and CDR2 FQNNGV. This CDR3 comprises 19 residues. The CDR3 loop is CASSYFSRLAGGMAGELFF. The CDR3 coding sequence is TGTGCCAGCAGCTACTTCTCACGACTAGCGGGAGGTATGGCCGGGGAGCTGTTTTTT.

J is TRBJ2-1 and V is TRBV3-1; possible D gene TRBD2, 7 bases. The CDR3 has 22 amino acids. CDR1 is LGHDT and CDR2 is YNNKEL in the germline V gene (reference sequence). V lost 1 base to trimming and J lost 7 bases, with 35 bases between them. CDR3 sequence: CASSQVASGGGSTWSEDNEQFF. As DNA, the CDR3 is TGTGCCAGCAGCCAAGTCGCATCGGGGGGCGGGAGCACTTGGTCTGAGGATAATGAGCAGTTCTTC.

In this sample, this clonotype turned up a few times. The V and J genes are TRBV27 and TRBJ1-1, with D unclear. With 6 bases removed from V and 4 bases from J, the gap between germline ends came to 12 bases. CDR1 is MNHEY, CDR2 SMNVEV, per germline (reference sequence). This CDR3 contains 13 residues. Here the CDR3 reads CASRPSVGTEAFF. DNA of the CDR3: TGTGCCAGCAGGCCCAGCGTGGGCACTGAAGCTTTCTTT.

There are a few counts of this clonotype. V is TRBV20-1 and J is TRBJ2-7, with TRBD2 identical over 7 bases. The germline V gene has CDR1 DFQATT and CDR2 SNEGSKA (reference sequence). The CDR3 extends over 13 amino acids. V shed 7 bases and J 1 base; nucleotides not matched to a gene: 7. DNA of the CDR3: TGCAGTGGAAGGGACTACATTTCCTACGAGCAGTACTTC. It encodes CSGRDYISYEQYF.

The chain has TRBV12-3 or TRBV12-4 and TRBJ2-5; 8 bases match TRBD2. The V segment lost 3 bases and the J segment 5 bases; nucleotides outside the gene matches: 11. This CDR3 has 16 residues. The CDR3 region has the DNA TGTGCCAGCAGTTTGGTAGCGGGAACCCCCGGGGAGACCCAGTACTTC. It codes for CASSLVAGTPGETQYF.

The chain combines TRBV7-8 with TRBJ2-7, with 8 bases that match TRBD1. Germline-derived CDR1 and CDR2 are SGHVS and FQNEAQ. V gave up 3 bases and J gave up 5 bases; unmatched junction bases: 12. The CDR3 sequence is 16 residues long. CDR3 region: CASSFAWTGKFHEQYF. Written as DNA, the CDR3 is TGTGCCAGCAGCTTTGCCTGGACAGGGAAGTTTCACGAGCAGTACTTC.

V usage is TRBV7-9 and J usage is TRBJ2-5; TRBD1 agrees at 8 bases. The junction had 15 bases not matched to a gene; V was cut back by 4 bases and J by 5 bases. Germline V gene data show CDR1 as SEHNR and CDR2 as FQNEAQ (reference sequence). The CDR3 has 17 amino acids. Written as DNA, the CDR3 is TGTGCCAGCAGCTCCCCATCCAGGACAGGGTGGGAGGAGACCCAGTACTTC. Translation gives CASSSPSRTGWEETQYF.

The chain joins TRBV5-6 to TRBJ1-1; D remains ambiguous. The CDR3 length is 15 residues. Trimming took off 4 bases at V and 4 bases at J, with 17 bases between the two ends. Germline CDR1 SGHDT, CDR2 YYEEEE. The CDR3 nucleotides read TGTGCCAGCAGCCTCCGGGAGAGGGTAGCCACTGAAGCTTTCTTT. Translation gives CASSLRERVATEAFF. Complete variable domain (other parts from reference TRBV5-6 and TRBJ1-1): DAGVTQSPTHLIKTRGQQVTLRCSPKSGHDTVSWYQQALGQGPQFIFQYYEEEERQRGNFPDRFSGHQFPNYSSELNVNALLLGDSALYLCASSLRERVATEAFFGQGTRLTVV.

This clonotype occurred a few times. The rearrangement uses TRBV29-1 and TRBJ2-7; D call uncertain. Germline CDR1 SQVTM, CDR2 ANQGSEA. The length of the CDR3 is 12 residues. The V end lost 4 bases, the J end lost 3 bases, and 10 bases lay between the germline ends. CDR3 region: CSVVLGDYEQYF. CDR3 bases: TGCAGCGTTGTGCTGGGTGACTACGAGCAGTACTTC.

In this sample, this clonotype turned up a few times. This chain links TRBV12-3 or TRBV12-4 with TRBJ2-5; either TRBD1 or TRBD2 may supply D (6 bases each). The CDR3 length is 14 residues. With 4 bases removed from V and 4 bases from J, the gap between germline ends came to 13 bases. Written as DNA, the CDR3 is TGTGCCAGCAGTTCGCCTGGGGGGCGAGAGACCCAGTACTTC. The encoded protein is CASSSPGGRETQYF.

The chain carries TRBV19 and TRBJ1-2; D is ambiguous. CDR1 LNHDA and CDR2 SQIVND come from the germline V gene (reference sequence). The V end lost 3 bases, the J end lost 3 bases, and 11 bases lay between the germline ends. The CDR3 runs 14 residues. This CDR3 reads CASSMKGRDYGYTF. In DNA form, the CDR3 reads TGTGCCAGTAGTATGAAAGGGCGCGACTATGGCTACACCTTC. The complete variable domain, with remaining parts taken from reference TRBV19 and TRBJ1-2, reads DGGITQSPKYLFRKEGQNVTLSCEQNLNHDAMYWYRQDPGQGLRLIYYSQIVNDFQKGDIAEGYSVSREKKESFPLTVTSAQKNPTAFYLCASSMKGRDYGYTFGSGTRLTVV.

This clonotype was recorded a few times. The rearrangement links TRBV11-2 to TRBJ2-3; TRBD1 aligns across 11 bases. CDR3 size: 16 residues. CDR1 and CDR2 (germline): SGHAT, FQNNGV. The ends lost 2 bases at V and 5 bases at J; junction bases unmatched: 6. CDR3: CASSLHGTGGLDTQYF. CDR3 nucleotide sequence: TGTGCCAGCAGCTTACACGGGACAGGGGGACTAGATACGCAGTATTTT. Drawing the rest from reference TRBV11-2 and TRBJ2-3, the complete variable domain is EAGVAQSPRYKIIEKRQSVAFWCNPISGHATLYWYQQILGQGPKLLIQFQNNGVVDDSQLPKDRFSAERLKGVDSTLKIQPAKLEDSAVYLCASSLHGTGGLDTQYFGPGTRLTVL.

CDR3 nucleotide sequence: TGTGCCAGCAGCCCAAAGCGATTGACAGGGTTGGAGACCCAGTACTTC. It yields the protein CASSPKRLTGLETQYF. V gene TRBV4-2 combines with J gene TRBJ2-5, with 7 bases fitting TRBD1. CDR1 is LGHNA, CDR2 YNFKEQ, per germline. V lost 4 bases and J lost 5; bases outside the gene matches: 13. This CDR3 contains 16 residues.

There are a few counts of this clonotype. The chain links TRBV4-1 to TRBJ2-1; 12 nucleotides agree with TRBD2. The J segment lost 6 bases and the V segment lost 0 bases, leaving 9 bases of the junction unmatched. CDR1 is MGHRA and CDR2 is YSYEKL in the germline V gene. The CDR3 runs 18 residues. The CDR3 reads CASSQDGSSSGRANEQFF. The CDR3 nucleotides read TGCGCCAGCAGCCAAGATGGGTCGTCTAGCGGGAGGGCCAATGAGCAGTTCTTC.

This clonotype was counted at least ten times. The chain uses TRBV29-1 and TRBJ2-1; 8 bases map to TRBD2. CDR1 is SQVTM and CDR2 is ANQGSEA in the germline V gene. The CDR3 sequence is 12 residues long. CDR3 residues: CSTSGAYNEQFF. CDR3 in DNA: TGCAGTACTAGCGGAGCCTACAATGAGCAGTTCTTC.

This clonotype was counted between two and nine times. Sequence at one end of the junction differs from germline and may be a read error. The CDR3 DNA is TGCAGCGCTAGGACTAGCGGGGCGGGAGATACGCAGTATTTT. This translates into CSARTSGAGDTQYF. The chain combines TRBV20-1 with TRBJ2-3; the match to TRBD2 covers 12 bases. The CDR3 runs to 14 residues. Germline values: CDR1 DFQATT, CDR2 SNEGSKA (reference sequence).